Described below is a single TCR beta chain sequence and its context. Method: immunoSEQ multiplex PCR; TCRdb's copy keeps in-frame clones and lacks some. The sample shows about 20,000 clones, 55% to 75% of them seen only once. This sample stems from a study of sequential checkpoint blockade in melanoma. Study at large: Randomization was 1:1 between first-line nivolumab→ipilimumab and ipilimumab→nivolumab.

Treatment specified: randomized to nivolumab then ipilimumab (arm A) or the reverse (arm B). The sequence was collected from a human donor with melanoma. The input for sequencing was CD8+ T cells sorted from blood (inferred from file names), taken from a patient given nivolumab and ipilimumab in sequence.

For the CDR3, the DNA is TGTGCCAGCAGCTTAGTCCGGGGTGGCACTGAAGCTTTCTTT. Its protein product is CASSLVRGGTEAFF. The chain carries TRBV11-2 and TRBJ1-1, with D uncertain. Germline CDR1 is SGHAT and CDR2 is FQNNGV. CDR3 length: 14 amino acids. Trimming pared 1 base from V and 4 bases from J, leaving 10 bases between.